This entry features one T cell receptor (beta chain) sequence. Profiling relied on immunoSEQ multiplex PCR, and the TCRdb table lists in-frame clones only, not all of them. The sample yields 150,000 to 180,000 clones, about 80% seen once. The sample comes from a study of blood T cell repertoires in COVID-19. The clonotype was recovered from a man in his 60s with acute or convalescent COVID-19. Specimen: peripheral blood.

Written as DNA, the CDR3 is TGCGCCAGCAGCTTGTCGACTCTCGGCTACACCTTC. Its translation: CASSLSTLGYTF. The chain uses TRBV5-1 and TRBJ1-2; D call uncertain. This CDR3 spans 12 amino acids. CDR1 and CDR2 from the germline V gene are SGHRS and YFSETQ. With 1 base removed from V and 8 bases from J, the gap between germline ends came to 9 bases.